These 2 T cell receptor beta chains share one sample of origin, sequenced in a study of shared clonotypes between healthy human individuals. Profiled with immunoSEQ multiplex PCR; TCRdb holds only in-frame clones, not every one. The table has about 960,000 clones, over 60% seen once. Sequenced material: memory CD4+ T cells sorted from blood. Subset defined: CD45RA-negative fraction. The receptor source for this set is a man younger than 30 in good health.

This clone has just a few counts. The same CDR3 arises from other DNA sequences in this sample as well. The chain recombines TRBV6-5 with TRBJ2-2; the D call may be TRBD1 or TRBD2 (6 bases each). Deletions cut 8 bases from V and 2 bases from J, with 15 bases between. The CDR3 spans 15 residues. Germline-derived CDR1 and CDR2 are MNHEY and SVGAGI. DNA of the CDR3: TGTGCCAGCCGTTGGGGGGCCCTCAACACCGGGGAGCTGTTTTTT. It specifies CASRWGALNTGELFF.

The chain has TRBV7-3 and TRBJ2-4; D is unresolved. The CDR3 runs to 15 residues. In germline, CDR1 is SGHTA, CDR2 FQGTGA. V gave up 1 base and J gave up 3 bases, with 10 bases separating them. In DNA, the CDR3 is TGTGCCAGCAGCTTAATGAACCTCGACAAAAACATTCAGTACTTC. Its translation is CASSLMNLDKNIQYF.